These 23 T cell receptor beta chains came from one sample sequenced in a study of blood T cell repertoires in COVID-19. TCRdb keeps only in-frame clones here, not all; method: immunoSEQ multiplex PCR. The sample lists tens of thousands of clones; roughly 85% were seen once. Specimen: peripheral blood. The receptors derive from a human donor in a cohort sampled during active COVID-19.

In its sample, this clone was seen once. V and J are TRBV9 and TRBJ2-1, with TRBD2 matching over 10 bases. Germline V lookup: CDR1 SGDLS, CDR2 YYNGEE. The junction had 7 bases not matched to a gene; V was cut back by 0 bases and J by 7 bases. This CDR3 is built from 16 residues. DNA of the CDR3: TGTGCCAGCAGCGTAGCTTTGTTAGCGGGAGGAAATGAGCAGTTCTTC. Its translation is CASSVALLAGGNEQFF.

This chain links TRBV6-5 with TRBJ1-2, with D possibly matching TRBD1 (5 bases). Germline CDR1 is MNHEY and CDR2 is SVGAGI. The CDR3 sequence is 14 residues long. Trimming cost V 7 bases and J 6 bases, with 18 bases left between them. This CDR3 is CASISLGGVDGYTF. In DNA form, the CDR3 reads TGTGCCAGCATCTCATTGGGAGGGGTTGATGGCTACACCTTC.

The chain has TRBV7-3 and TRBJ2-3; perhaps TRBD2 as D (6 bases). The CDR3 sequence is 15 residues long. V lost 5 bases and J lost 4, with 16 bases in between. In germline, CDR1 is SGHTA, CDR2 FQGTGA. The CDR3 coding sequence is TGTGCCAGCAGCCTGAGTCTAGCGAGCGCAGATACGCAGTATTTT. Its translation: CASSLSLASADTQYF. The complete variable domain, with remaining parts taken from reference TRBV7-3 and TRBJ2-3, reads GAGVSQTPSNKVTEKGKYVELRCDPISGHTALYWYRQSLGQGPEFLIYFQGTGAADDSGLPNDRFFAVRPEGSVSTLKIQRTERGDSAVYLCASSLSLASADTQYFGPGTRLTVL.

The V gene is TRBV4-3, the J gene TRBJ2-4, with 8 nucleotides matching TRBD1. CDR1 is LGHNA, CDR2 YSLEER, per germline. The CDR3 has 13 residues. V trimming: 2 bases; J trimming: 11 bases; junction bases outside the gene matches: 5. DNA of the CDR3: TGCGCCAGCAGCCAAAAGACAGGGGCGGTTCAGTACTTC. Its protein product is CASSQKTGAVQYF.

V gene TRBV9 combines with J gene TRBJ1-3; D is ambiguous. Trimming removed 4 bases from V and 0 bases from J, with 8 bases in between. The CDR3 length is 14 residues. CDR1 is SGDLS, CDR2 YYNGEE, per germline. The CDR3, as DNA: TGTGCCAGCAGCAGAGACAACTCTGGAAACACCATATATTTT. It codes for CASSRDNSGNTIYF.

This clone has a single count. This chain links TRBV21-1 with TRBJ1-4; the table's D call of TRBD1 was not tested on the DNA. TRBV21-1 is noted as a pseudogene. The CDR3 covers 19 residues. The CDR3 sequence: CASSKKGCSHIERNEKLFF. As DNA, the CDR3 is TGTGCCAGCAGCAAAAAGGGGTGTAGCCACATTGAGAGAAATGAAAAACTGTTTTTT.

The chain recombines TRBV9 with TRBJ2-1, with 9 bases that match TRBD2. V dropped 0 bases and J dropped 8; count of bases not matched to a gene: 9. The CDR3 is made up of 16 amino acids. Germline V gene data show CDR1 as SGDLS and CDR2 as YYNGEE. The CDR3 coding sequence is TGTGCCAGCAGCGTAGGTAGCGGGAGCCCGGGGGATGAGCAGTTCTTC. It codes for CASSVGSGSPGDEQFF.

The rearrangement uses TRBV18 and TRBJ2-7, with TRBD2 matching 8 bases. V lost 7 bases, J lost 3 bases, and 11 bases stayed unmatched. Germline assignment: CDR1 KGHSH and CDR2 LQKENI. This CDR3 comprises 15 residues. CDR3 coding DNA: TGTGCCAGCTTACAGGGCGCAGCGGGGGACTACGAGCAGTACTTC. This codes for CASLQGAAGDYEQYF.

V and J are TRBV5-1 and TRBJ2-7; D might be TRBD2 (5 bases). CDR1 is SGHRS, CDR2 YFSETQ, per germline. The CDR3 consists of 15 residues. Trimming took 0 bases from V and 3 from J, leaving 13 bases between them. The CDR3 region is CASSLADEGIYEQYF. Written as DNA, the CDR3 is TGCGCCAGCAGCTTGGCCGACGAGGGTATCTACGAGCAGTACTTC.

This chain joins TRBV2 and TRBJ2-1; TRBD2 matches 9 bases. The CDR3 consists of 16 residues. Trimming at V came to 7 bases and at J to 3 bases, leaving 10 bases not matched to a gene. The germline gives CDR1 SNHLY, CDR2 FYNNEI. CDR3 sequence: CASIYTSGPRYNEQFF. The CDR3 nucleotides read TGTGCCAGCATTTACACTAGCGGGCCCCGCTACAATGAGCAGTTCTTC.

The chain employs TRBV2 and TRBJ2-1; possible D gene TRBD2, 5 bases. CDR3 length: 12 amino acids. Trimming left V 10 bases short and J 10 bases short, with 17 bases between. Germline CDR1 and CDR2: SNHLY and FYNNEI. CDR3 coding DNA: TGTGCCACCCAAAGAAAACCGGGGGAGCAGTTCTTC. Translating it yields CATQRKPGEQFF.

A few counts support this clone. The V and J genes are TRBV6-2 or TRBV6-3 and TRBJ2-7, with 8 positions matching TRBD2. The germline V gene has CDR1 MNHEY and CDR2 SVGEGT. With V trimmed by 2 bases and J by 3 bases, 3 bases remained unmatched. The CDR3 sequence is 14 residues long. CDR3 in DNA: TGTGCCAGCAGTTACGCCGGGACTAGCTACGAGCAGTACTTC. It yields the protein CASSYAGTSYEQYF.

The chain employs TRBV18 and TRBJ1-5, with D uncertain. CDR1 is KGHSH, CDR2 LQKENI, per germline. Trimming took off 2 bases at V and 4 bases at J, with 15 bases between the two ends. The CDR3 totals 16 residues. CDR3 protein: CASSPSFGVGNQPQHF. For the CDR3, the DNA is TGTGCCAGCTCACCATCATTCGGGGTGGGGAATCAGCCCCAGCATTTT.

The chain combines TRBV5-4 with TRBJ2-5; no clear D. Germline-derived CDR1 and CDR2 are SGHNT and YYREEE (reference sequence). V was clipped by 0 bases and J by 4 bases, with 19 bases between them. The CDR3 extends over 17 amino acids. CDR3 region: CASSLALASVALETQYF. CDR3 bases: TGTGCCAGCAGCTTGGCCTTAGCTTCGGTGGCATTAGAGACCCAGTACTTC.

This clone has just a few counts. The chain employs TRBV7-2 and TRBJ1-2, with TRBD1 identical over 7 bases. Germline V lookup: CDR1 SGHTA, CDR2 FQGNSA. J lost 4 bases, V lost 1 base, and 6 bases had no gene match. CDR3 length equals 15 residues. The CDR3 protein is CASSLVDRVGYGYTF. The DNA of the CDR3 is TGTGCCAGCAGCTTAGTAGACAGGGTTGGCTATGGCTACACCTTC.

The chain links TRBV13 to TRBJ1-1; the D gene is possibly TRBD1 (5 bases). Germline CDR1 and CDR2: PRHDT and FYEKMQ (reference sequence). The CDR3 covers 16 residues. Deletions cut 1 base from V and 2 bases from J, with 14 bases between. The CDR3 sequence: CASSLVSRQINTEAFF. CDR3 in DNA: TGTGCCAGCAGCTTAGTTTCCAGACAGATAAACACTGAAGCTTTCTTT.

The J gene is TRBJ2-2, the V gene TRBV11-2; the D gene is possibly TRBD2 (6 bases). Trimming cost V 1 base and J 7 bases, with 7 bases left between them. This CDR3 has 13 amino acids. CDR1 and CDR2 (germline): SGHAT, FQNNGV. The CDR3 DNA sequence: TGTGCCAGCAGCTTAGGGCGGGACGGGGAGCTGTTTTTT. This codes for CASSLGRDGELFF.

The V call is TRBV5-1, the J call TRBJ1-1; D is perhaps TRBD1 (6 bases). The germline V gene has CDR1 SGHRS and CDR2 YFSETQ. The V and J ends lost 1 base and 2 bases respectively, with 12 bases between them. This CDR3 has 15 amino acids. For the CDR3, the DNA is TGCGCCAGCAGCTTGTGGGCAGGGGTTAACACTGAAGCTTTCTTT. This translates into CASSLWAGVNTEAFF. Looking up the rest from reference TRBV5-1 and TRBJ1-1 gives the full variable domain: KAGVTQTPRYLIKTRGQQVTLSCSPISGHRSVSWYQQTPGQGLQFLFEYFSETQRNKGNFPGRFSGRQFSNSRSEMNVSTLELGDSALYLCASSLWAGVNTEAFFGQGTRLTVV.

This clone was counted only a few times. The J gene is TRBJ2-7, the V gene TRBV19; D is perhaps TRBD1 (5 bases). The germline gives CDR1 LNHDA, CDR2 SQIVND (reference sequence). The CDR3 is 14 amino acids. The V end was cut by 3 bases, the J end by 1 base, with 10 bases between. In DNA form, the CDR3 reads TGTGCCAGTAGTATCAGACAGAGATCCTACGAGCAGTACTTC. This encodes CASSIRQRSYEQYF.

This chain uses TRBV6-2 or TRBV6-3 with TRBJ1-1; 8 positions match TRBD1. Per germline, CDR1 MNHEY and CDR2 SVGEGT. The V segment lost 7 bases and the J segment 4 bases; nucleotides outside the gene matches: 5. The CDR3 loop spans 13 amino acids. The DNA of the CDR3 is TGTGCCAGCACCCCAGGGGGCCTCACTGAAGCTTTCTTT. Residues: CASTPGGLTEAFF.

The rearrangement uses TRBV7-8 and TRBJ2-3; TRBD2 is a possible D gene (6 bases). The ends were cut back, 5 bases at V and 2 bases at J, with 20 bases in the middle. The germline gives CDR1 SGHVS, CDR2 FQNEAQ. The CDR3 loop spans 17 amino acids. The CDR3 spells CASSPLRPGLATDTQYF. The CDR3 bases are TGTGCCAGCAGCCCCCTCAGACCGGGACTGGCCACAGATACGCAGTATTTT.

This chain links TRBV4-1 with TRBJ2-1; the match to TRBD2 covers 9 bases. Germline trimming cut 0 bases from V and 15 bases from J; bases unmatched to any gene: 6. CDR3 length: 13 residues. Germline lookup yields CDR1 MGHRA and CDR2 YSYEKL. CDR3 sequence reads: CASSQEAGGPLFF. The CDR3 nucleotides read TGCGCCAGCAGCCAAGAGGCGGGAGGGCCATTGTTCTTC.

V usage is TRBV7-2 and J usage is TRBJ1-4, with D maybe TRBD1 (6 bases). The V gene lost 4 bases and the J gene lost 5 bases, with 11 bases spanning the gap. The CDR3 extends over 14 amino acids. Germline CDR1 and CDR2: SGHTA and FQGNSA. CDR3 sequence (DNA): TGTGCCAGCAGCTCACAGGGAGGGAATGAAAAACTGTTTTTT. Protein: CASSSQGGNEKLFF.